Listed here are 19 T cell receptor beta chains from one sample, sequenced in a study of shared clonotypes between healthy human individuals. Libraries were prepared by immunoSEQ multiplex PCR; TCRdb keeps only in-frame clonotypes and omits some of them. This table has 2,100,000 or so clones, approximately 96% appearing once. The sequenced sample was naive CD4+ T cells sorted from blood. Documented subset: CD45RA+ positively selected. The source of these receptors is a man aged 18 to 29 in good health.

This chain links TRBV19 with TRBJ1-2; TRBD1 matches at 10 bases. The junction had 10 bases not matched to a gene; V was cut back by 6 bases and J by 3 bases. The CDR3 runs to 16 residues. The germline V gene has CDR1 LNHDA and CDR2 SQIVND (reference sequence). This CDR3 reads CASRTGTGDHHYGYTF. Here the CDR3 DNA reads TGTGCCAGTAGGACCGGGACAGGGGACCATCACTATGGCTACACCTTC. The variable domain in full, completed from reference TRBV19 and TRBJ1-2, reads DGGITQSPKYLFRKEGQNVTLSCEQNLNHDAMYWYRQDPGQGLRLIYYSQIVNDFQKGDIAEGYSVSREKKESFPLTVTSAQKNPTAFYLCASRTGTGDHHYGYTFGSGTRLTVV.

The CDR3 sequence is CASSPPANSGANVLTF. The CDR3 coding sequence is TGTGCCAGCTCACCACCTGCGAACTCTGGGGCCAACGTCCTGACTTTC. The V call is TRBV18, the J call TRBJ2-6; no reliable D call. This CDR3 is 16 amino acids long. Germline V CDR1 and CDR2: KGHSH, LQKENI. V lost 0 bases, J lost 0 bases, and 6 bases lay in between.

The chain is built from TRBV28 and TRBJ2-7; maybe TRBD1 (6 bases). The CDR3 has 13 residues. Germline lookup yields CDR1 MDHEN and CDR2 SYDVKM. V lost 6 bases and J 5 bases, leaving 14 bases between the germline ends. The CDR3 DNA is TGTGCCAGCAGACTACAGGGAGTCCACGAGCAGTACTTC. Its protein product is CASRLQGVHEQYF.

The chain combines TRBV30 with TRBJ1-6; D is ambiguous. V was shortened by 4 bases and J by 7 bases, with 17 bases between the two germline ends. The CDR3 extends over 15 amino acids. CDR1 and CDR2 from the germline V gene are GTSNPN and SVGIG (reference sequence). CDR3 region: CAWKVPGSENSPLHF. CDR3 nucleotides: TGTGCCTGGAAGGTGCCGGGGTCTGAGAATTCACCCCTCCACTTT.

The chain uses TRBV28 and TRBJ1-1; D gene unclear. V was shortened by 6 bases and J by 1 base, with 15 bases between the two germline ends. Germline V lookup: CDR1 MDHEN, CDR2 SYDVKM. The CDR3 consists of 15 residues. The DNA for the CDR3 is TGTGCCAGCAGCCCCCCGGTTCCTAGGAACACTGAAGCTTTCTTT. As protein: CASSPPVPRNTEAFF.

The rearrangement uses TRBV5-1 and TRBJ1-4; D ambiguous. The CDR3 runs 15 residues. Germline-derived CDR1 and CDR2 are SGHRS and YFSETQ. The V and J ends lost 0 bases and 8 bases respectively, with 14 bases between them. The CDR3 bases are TGCGCCAGCAGCTTGGTAAACAGCTTGCAGGAAAAACTGTTTTTT. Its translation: CASSLVNSLQEKLFF.

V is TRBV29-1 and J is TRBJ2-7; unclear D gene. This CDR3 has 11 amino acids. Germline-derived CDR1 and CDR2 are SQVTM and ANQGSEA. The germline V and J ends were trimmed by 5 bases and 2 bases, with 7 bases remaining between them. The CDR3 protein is CSVSLTYEQYF. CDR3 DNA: TGCAGCGTTTCTCTCACCTACGAGCAGTACTTC.

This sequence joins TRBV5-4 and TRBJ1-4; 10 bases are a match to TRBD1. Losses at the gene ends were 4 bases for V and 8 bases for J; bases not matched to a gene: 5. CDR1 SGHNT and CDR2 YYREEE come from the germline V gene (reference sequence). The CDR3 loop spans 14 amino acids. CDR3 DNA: TGTGCCAGCAGCCAGGACAGGGGGAAGGAAAAACTGTTTTTT. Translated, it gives CASSQDRGKEKLFF.

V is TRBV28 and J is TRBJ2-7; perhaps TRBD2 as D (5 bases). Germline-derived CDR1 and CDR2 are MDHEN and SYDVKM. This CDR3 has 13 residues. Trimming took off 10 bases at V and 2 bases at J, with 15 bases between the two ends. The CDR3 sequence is CAISEGAPYEQYF. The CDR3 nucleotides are TGTGCCATTTCAGAGGGTGCCCCCTACGAGCAGTACTTC.

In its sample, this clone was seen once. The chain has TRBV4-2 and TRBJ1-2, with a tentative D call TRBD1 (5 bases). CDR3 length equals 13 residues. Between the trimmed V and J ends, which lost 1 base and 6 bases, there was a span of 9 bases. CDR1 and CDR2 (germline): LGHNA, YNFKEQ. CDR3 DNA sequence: TGTGCCAGCAGCCAAGGGGCAGGGAATGGCTACACCTTC. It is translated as CASSQGAGNGYTF.

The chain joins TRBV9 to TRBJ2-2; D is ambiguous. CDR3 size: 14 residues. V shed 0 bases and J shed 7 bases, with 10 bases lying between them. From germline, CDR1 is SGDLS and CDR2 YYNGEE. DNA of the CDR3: TGTGCCAGCAGCGTAGACGTAGGCATCGGGGAGCTGTTTTTT. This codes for CASSVDVGIGELFF.

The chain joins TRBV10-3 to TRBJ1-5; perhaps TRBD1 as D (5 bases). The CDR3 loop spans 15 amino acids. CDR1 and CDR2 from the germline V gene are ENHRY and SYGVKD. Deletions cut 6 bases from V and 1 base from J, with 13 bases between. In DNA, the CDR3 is TGTGCCATCAGAAATGGTGGGGACAGCAATCAGCCCCAGCATTTT. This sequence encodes CAIRNGGDSNQPQHF.

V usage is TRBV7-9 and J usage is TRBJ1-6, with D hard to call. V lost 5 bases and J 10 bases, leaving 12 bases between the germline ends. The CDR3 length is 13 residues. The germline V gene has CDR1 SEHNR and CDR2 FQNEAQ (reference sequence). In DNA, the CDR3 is TGTGCCAGCAGCCCCTTTCGAGAATCACCCCTCCACTTT. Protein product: CASSPFRESPLHF.

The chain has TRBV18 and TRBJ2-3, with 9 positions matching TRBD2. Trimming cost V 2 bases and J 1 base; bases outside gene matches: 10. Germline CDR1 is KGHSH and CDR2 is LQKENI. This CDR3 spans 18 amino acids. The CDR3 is CASSPLAGATPGTDTQYF. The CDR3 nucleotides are TGTGCCAGCTCACCATTAGCGGGGGCCACCCCTGGCACAGATACGCAGTATTTT.

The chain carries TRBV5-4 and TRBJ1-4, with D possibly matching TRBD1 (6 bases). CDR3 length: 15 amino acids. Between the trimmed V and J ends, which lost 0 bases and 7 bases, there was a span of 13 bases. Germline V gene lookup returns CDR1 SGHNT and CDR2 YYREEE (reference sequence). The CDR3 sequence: CASSLAAGGGEKLFF. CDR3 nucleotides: TGTGCCAGCAGCTTGGCGGCGGGGGGCGGTGAAAAACTGTTTTTT.

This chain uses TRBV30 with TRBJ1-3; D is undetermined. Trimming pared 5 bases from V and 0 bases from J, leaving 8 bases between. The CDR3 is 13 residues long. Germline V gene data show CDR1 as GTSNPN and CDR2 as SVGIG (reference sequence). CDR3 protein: CAWVTVSGNTIYF. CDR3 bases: TGTGCCTGGGTCACAGTCTCTGGAAACACCATATATTTT.

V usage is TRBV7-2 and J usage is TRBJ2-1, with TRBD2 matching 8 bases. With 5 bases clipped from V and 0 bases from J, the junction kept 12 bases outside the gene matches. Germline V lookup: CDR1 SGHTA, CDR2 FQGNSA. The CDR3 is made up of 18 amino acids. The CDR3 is CASSGGLVAASSYNEQFF. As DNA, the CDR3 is TGTGCCAGCAGCGGGGGACTAGTTGCGGCCAGCTCCTACAATGAGCAGTTCTTC.

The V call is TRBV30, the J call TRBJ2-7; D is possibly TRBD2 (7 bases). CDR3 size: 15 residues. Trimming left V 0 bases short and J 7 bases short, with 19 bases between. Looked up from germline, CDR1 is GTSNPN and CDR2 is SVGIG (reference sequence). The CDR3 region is CAWSVRGTRGREQYF. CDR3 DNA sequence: TGTGCCTGGAGTGTACGGGGGACGCGGGGGCGGGAGCAGTACTTC.

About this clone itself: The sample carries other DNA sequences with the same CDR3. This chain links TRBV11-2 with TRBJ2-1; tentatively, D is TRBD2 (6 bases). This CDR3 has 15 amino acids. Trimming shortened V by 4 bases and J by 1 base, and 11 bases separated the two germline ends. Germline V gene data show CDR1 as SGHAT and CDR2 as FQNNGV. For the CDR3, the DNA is TGTGCCAGCAGCTACAATCGGGGGTCCTACAATGAGCAGTTCTTC. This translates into CASSYNRGSYNEQFF.